The clone carrying this T cell receptor beta chain has just a few counts. Its antigen is as yet unknown. This CDR3 has 15 residues. Trimming left V 2 bases short and J 2 bases short, with 8 bases between. Germline CDR1 reads SGDLS; CDR2 reads YYNGEE. This specimen comes from a study of blood T cells in healthy people across ages. Points from the study as a whole: Measured against age, TCR beta diversity per million T cells decreased in a roughly linear manner.

The second PCR ran roughly 6 to 11 cycles with a sample-barcoded 5' primer and J-beta primers. MiXCR, run by TCRdb on the 5' RACE reads, gives a single entry per CDR3 protein. The data contain about 640,000 distinct CDR3 sequences, about 54% of them singletons. The specimen was blood. This chain links TRBV9 with TRBJ2-6; no clear D gene. This clonotype was obtained from a man aged 55 to 70 in good health. CDR3 coding DNA: TGTGCCAGCAGCGTGGCATCTACTGGGGCCAACGTCCTGACTTTC. This gives the protein CASSVASTGANVLTF.